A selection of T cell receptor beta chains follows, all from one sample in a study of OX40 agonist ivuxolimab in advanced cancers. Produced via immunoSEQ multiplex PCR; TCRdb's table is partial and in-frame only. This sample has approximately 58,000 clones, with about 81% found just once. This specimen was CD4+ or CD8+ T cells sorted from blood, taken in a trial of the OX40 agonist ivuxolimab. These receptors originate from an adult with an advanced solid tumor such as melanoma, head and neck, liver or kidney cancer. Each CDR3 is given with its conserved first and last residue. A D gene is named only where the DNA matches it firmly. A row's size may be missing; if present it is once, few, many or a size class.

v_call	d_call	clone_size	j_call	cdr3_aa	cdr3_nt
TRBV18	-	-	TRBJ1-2	CASSPREGLYGYTF	TGTGCCAGCTCACCACGGGAAGGGCTCTATGGCTACACCTTC
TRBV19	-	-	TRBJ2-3	CASSSLAGWSTDTQYF	TGTGCCAGTAGTTCCCTGGCAGGGTGGAGCACAGATACGCAGTATTTT
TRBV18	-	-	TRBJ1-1	CASSESGRNTEAFF	TGTGCCAGCAGCGAATCCGGTAGGAACACTGAAGCTTTCTTT
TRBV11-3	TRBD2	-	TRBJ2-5	CASSFRGGGVGTQYF	TGTGCCAGCAGCTTCCGGGGCGGGGGAGTAGGGACCCAGTACTTC
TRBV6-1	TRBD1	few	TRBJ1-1	CASSLGGGTEAFF	TGTGCCAGCAGCCTAGGGGGCGGGACTGAAGCTTTCTTT
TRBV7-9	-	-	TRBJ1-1	CASSLVGTIEAFF	TGTGCCAGCAGCTTAGTTGGGACGATTGAAGCTTTCTTT
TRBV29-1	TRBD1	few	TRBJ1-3	CSVVFGQGPGNTIYF	TGCAGCGTTGTTTTCGGACAGGGCCCTGGAAACACCATATATTTT
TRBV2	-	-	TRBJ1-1	CASSPRGRADMNTEAFF	TGTGCCAGCAGTCCCCGCGGGAGGGCAGACATGAACACTGAAGCTTTCTTT
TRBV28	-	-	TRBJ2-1	CASSLSGSEGGNEQFF	TGTGCCAGCAGTTTATCAGGGTCGGAGGGGGGCAATGAGCAGTTCTTC
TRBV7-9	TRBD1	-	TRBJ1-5	CASSSGTGAHQPQHF	TGTGCCAGCAGCTCCGGGACAGGGGCTCATCAGCCCCAGCATTTT
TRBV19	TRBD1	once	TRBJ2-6	CASSIVQGATGANVLTF	TGTGCCAGTAGTATAGTGCAGGGGGCTACAGGGGCCAACGTCCTGACTTTC
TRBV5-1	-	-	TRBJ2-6	CASSSPRSGANVLTF	TGCGCCAGCAGCTCGCCTCGATCGGGGGCCAACGTCCTGACTTTC
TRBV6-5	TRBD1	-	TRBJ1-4	CASSPRGQGEKLFF	TGTGCCAGCAGTCCGAGGGGGCAAGGCGAAAAACTGTTTTTT
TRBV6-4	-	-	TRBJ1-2	CASSALSGTPGGAYGYTF	TGTGCCAGCAGTGCCTTATCCGGGACACCTGGGGGAGCCTATGGCTACACCTTC
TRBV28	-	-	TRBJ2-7	CASSSQVPEQYF	TGTGCCAGCAGTTCACAGGTTCCCGAGCAGTACTTC
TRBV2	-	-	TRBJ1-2	CASSPDYGYTF	TGTGCCAGCAGTCCAGATTATGGCTACACCTTC
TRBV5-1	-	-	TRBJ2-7	CASSLEAGAIYEQYF	TGCGCCAGCAGCTTGGAAGCAGGGGCCATCTACGAGCAGTACTTC
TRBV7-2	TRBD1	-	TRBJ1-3	CASSIDRGPGNTIYF	TGTGCCAGCAGCATCGACAGGGGACCCGGAAACACCATATATTTT
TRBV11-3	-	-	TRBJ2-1	CASSIRGSYNEQFF	TGTGCCAGCAGTATCCGTGGATCCTACAATGAGCAGTTCTTC
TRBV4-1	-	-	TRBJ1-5	CASSQGGGAGQPQHF	TGCGCCAGCAGCCAAGGTGGGGGAGCGGGTCAGCCCCAGCATTTT
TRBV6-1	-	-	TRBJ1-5	CASSDGGNQPQHF	TGTGCCAGCAGTGACGGTGGCAATCAGCCCCAGCATTTT
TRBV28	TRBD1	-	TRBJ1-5	CASSLSGAGGYQPQHF	TGTGCCAGCAGTTTGTCCGGGGCAGGGGGTTACCAGCCCCAGCATTTT
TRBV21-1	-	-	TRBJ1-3	CASSLDRETGNTIYF	TGTGCCAGCAGCCTCGACAGGGAAACTGGAAACACCATATATTTT
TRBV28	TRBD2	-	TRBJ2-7	CASSLFAGGPYEQYF	TGTGCCAGCAGTTTATTCGCGGGGGGGCCCTACGAGCAGTACTTC
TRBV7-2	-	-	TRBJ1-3	CASSLPAASGNTIYF	TGTGCCAGCAGCTTGCCAGCAGCCTCTGGAAACACCATATATTTT
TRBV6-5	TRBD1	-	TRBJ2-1	CASSYSPGTGDNEQFF	TGTGCCAGCAGTTACTCCCCCGGGACAGGGGACAATGAGCAGTTCTTC
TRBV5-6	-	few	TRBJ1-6	CASSLQTANSPLHF	TGTGCCAGCAGCTTGCAAACAGCTAATTCACCCCTCCACTTT
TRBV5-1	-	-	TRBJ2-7	CASSLGGAETYEQYF	TGCGCCAGCAGCTTGGGGGGTGCGGAGACCTACGAGCAGTACTTC
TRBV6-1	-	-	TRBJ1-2	CASSEALGGGYTF	TGTGCCAGCAGTGAAGCCCTCGGAGGAGGCTACACCTTC
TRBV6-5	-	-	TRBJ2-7	CASSSPGWGAREQYF	TGTGCCAGCAGTTCCCCTGGGTGGGGGGCACGGGAGCAGTACTTC
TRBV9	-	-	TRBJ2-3	CASSVVAATDTQYF	TGTGCCAGCAGCGTAGTGGCAGCCACAGATACGCAGTATTTT
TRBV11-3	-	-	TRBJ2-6	CASSPTSGANVLTF	TGTGCCAGCAGCCCAACCTCTGGGGCCAACGTCCTGACTTTC
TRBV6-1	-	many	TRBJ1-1	CASSELGGLKAFF	TGTGCCAGCAGTGAACTCGGCGGCTTAAAGGCTTTCTTT
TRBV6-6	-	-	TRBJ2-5	CASGGAPVGETQYF	TGTGCCAGCGGGGGGGCCCCGGTAGGAGAGACCCAGTACTTC
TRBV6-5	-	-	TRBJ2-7	CASSPGGGHDEQYF	TGTGCCAGCAGTCCAGGGGGGGGGCACGACGAGCAGTACTTC
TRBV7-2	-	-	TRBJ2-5	CASSLTETQYF	TGTGCCAGCAGCTTAACAGAGACCCAGTACTTC
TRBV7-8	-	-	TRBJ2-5	CASTRDTQETQYF	TGTGCCAGCACCCGGGACACCCAAGAGACCCAGTACTTC
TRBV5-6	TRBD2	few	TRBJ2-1	CASSPTERDLPQFF	TGTGCCAGCAGCCCCACCGAGCGGGACCTTCCTCAGTTCTTC
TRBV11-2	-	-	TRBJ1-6	CASSLSGDSRSPLHF	TGTGCCAGCAGCTTATCGGGAGACAGCCGCTCACCCCTCCACTTT
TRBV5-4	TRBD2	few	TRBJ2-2	CASSKFSGANTGELFF	TGTGCCAGCAGCAAATTTAGCGGGGCGAACACCGGGGAGCTGTTTTTT
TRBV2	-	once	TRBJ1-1	CASSRELSPGTEAFF	TGTGCCAGCAGCAGGGAACTCTCCCCGGGCACTGAAGCTTTCTTT
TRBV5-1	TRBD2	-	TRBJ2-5	CASSYQSTSGQETQYF	TGCGCCAGCAGCTACCAATCGACTAGCGGACAAGAGACCCAGTACTTC
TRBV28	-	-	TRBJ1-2	CASSLSQENYGYTF	TGTGCCAGCAGTTTATCGCAGGAGAACTATGGCTACACCTTC
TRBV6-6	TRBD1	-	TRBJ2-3	CASSRGQGTDTQYF	TGTGCCAGCAGCCGTGGACAGGGCACAGATACGCAGTATTTT
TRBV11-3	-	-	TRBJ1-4	CASSLHGNQGEKLFF	TGTGCCAGCAGCTTACATGGGAACCAGGGTGAAAAACTGTTTTTT
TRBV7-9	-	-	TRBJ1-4	CASSLDAVANEKLFF	TGTGCCAGCAGCTTAGATGCGGTAGCTAATGAAAAACTGTTTTTT
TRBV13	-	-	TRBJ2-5	CASSFRGYQETQYF	TGTGCCAGCAGCTTCCGGGGGTACCAAGAGACCCAGTACTTC
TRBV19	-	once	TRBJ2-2	CASSAQANTGELFF	TGTGCCAGTAGTGCCCAGGCCAACACCGGGGAGCTGTTTTTT